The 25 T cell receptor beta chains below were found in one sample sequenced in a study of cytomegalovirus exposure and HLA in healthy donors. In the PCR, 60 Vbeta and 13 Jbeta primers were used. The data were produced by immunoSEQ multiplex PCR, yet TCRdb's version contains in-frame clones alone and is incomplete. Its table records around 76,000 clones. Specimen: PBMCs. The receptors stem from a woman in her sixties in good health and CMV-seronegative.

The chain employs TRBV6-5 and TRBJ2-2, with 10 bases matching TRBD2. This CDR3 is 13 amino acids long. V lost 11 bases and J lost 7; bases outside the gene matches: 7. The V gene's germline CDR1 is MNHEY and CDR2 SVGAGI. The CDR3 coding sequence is TGTGCCGCCGGGCTAGCGGGAGTCGGGGAGCTGTTTTTT. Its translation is CAAGLAGVGELFF.

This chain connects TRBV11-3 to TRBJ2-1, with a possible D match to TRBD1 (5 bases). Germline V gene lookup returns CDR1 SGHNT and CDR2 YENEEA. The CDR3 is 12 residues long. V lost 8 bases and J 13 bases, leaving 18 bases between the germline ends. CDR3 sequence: CASSEQVGKQFF. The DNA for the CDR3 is TGTGCCAGCTCAGAACAGGTGGGAAAACAGTTCTTC.

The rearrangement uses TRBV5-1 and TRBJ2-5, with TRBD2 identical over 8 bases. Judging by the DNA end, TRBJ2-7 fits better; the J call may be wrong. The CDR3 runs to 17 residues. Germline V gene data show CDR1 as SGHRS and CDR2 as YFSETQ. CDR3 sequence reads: CASSLAVAASGSYEQYF. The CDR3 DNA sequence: TGCGCCAGCAGCTTGGCGGTCGCGGCTAGCGGGTCCTACGAGCAGTACTTC.

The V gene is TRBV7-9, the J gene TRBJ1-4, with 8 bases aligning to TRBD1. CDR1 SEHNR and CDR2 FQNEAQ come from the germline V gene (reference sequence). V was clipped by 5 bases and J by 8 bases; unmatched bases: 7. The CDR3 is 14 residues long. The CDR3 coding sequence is TGTGCCAGCAGCCGCGGACAGGGCGGCGAAAAACTGTTTTTT. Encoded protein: CASSRGQGGEKLFF.

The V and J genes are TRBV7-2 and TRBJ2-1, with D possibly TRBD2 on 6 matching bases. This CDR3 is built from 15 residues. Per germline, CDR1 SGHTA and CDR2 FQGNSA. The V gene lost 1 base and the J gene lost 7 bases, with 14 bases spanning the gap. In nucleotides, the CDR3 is TGTGCCAGCAGCTTAGGTTCCGGGAGTATTAATGAGCAGTTCTTC. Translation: CASSLGSGSINEQFF.

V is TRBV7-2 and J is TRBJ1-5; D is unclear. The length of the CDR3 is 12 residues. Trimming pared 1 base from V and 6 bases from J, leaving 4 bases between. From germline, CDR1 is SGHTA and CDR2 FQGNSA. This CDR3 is CASSLVGQPQHF. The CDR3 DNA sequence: TGTGCCAGCAGCTTAGTCGGTCAGCCCCAGCATTTT.

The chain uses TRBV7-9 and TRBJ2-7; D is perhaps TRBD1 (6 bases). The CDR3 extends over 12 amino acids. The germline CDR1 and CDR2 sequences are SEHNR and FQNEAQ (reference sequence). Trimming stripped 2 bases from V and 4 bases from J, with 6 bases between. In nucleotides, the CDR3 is TGTGCCAGCAGCTTACAGGGGTACGAGCAGTACTTC. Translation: CASSLQGYEQYF.

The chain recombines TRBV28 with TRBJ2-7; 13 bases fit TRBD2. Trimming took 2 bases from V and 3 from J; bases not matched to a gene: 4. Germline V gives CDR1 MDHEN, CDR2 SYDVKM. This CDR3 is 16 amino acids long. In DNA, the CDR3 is TGTGCCAGCAGTTTAACGGGACTAGCGGGGTACTACGAGCAGTACTTC. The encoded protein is CASSLTGLAGYYEQYF.

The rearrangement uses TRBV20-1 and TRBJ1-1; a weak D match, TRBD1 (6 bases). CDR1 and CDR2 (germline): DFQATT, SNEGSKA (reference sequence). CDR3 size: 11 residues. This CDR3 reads CSRQVNTEAFF. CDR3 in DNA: TGCAGCAGACAGGTGAACACTGAAGCTTTCTTT.

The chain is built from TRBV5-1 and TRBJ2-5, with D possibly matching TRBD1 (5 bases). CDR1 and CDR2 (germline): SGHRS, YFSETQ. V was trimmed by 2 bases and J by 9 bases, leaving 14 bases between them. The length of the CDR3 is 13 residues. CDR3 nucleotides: TGCGCCAGCAGCTTAGACAGCCTGGGGCCCCAGTACTTC. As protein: CASSLDSLGPQYF.

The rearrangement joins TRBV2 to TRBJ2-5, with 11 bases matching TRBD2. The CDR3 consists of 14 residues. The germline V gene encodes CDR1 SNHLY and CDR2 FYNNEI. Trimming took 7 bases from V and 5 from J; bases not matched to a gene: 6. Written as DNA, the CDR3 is TGTGCCAGCAATAGCGGGAGGGCGGGTGAGACCCAGTACTTC. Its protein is CASNSGRAGETQYF.

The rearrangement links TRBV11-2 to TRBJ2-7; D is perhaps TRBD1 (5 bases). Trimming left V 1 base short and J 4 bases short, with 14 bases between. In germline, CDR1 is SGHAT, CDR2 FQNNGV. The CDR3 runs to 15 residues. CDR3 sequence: CASSLAGHSGYEQYF. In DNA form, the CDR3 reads TGTGCCAGCAGCTTAGCTGGACACAGTGGATACGAGCAGTACTTC.

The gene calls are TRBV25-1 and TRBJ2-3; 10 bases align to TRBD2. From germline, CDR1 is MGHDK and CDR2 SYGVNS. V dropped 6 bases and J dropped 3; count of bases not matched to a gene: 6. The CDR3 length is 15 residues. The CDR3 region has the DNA TGTGCCAGCAGGCTAGCGGGAGAGGGGACAGATACGCAGTATTTT. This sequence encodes CASRLAGEGTDTQYF. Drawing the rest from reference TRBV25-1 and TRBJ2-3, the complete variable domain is EADIYQTPRYLVIGTGKKITLECSQTMGHDKMYWYQQDPGMELHLIHYSYGVNSTEKGDLSSESTVSRIRTEHFPLTLESARPSHTSQYLCASRLAGEGTDTQYFGPGTRLTVL.

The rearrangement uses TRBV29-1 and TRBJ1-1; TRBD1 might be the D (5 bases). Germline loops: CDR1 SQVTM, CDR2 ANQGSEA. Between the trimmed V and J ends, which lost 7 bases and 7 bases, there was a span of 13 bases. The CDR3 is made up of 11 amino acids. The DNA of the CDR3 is TGCAGCGCCAGCAGCGACAGTGAAGCTTTCTTT. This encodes CSASSDSEAFF.

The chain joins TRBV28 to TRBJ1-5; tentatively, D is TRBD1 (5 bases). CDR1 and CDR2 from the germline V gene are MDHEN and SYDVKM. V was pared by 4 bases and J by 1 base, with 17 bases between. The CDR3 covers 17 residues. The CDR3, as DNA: TGTGCCAGCAGTTGGCGGCAGGGAAGGGTCAGCAATCAGCCCCAGCATTTT. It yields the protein CASSWRQGRVSNQPQHF.

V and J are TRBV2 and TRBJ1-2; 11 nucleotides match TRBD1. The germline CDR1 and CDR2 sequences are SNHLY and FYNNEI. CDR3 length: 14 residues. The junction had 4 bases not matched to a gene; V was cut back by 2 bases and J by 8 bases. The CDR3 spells CASSESGTGGGYTF. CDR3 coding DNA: TGTGCCAGCAGTGAATCCGGGACAGGGGGAGGCTACACCTTC.

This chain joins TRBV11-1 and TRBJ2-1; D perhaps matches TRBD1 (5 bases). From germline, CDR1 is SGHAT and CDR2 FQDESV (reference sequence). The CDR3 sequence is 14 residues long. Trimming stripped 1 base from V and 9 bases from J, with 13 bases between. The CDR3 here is CASSLVQGIGEQFF. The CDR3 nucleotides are TGTGCCAGCAGCTTAGTTCAGGGAATAGGTGAGCAGTTCTTC. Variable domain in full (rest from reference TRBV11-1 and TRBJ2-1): EAEVAQSPRYKITEKSQAVAFWCDPISGHATLYWYRQILGQGPELLVQFQDESVVDDSQLPKDRFSAERLKGVDSTLKIQPAELGDSAMYLCASSLVQGIGEQFFGPGTRLTVL.

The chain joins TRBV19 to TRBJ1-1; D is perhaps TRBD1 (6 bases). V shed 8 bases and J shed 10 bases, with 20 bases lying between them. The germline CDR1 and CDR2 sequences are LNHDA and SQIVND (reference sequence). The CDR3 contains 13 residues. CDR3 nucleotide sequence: TGTGCCAGTTCCGAACAGGGCGGACTTCTAGCTTTCTTT. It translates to CASSEQGGLLAFF. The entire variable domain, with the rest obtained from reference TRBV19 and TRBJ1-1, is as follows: DGGITQSPKYLFRKEGQNVTLSCEQNLNHDAMYWYRQDPGQGLRLIYYSQIVNDFQKGDIAEGYSVSREKKESFPLTVTSAQKNPTAFYLCASSEQGGLLAFFGQGTRLTVV.

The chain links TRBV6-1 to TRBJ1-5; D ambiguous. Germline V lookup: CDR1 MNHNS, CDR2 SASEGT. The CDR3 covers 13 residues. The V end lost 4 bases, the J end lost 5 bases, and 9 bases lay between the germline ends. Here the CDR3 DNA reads TGTGCCAGCAGTGTCCAATTTGATCAGCCCCAGCATTTT. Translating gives CASSVQFDQPQHF.

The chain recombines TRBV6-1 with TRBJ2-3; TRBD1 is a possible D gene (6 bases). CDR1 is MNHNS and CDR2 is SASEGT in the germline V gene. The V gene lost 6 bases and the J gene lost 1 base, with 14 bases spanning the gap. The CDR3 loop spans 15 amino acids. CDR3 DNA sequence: TGTGCCAGCAGCGAGCAGGGGTCCGGCACAGATACGCAGTATTTT. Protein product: CASSEQGSGTDTQYF.

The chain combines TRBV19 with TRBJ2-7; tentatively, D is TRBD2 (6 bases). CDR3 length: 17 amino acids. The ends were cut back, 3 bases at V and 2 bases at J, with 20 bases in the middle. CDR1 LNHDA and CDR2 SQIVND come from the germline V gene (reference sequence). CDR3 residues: CASSIGLSGVEAYEQYF. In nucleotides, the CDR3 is TGTGCCAGTAGTATCGGTCTATCGGGGGTGGAGGCCTACGAGCAGTACTTC. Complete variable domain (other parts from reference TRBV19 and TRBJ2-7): DGGITQSPKYLFRKEGQNVTLSCEQNLNHDAMYWYRQDPGQGLRLIYYSQIVNDFQKGDIAEGYSVSREKKESFPLTVTSAQKNPTAFYLCASSIGLSGVEAYEQYFGPGTRLTVT.

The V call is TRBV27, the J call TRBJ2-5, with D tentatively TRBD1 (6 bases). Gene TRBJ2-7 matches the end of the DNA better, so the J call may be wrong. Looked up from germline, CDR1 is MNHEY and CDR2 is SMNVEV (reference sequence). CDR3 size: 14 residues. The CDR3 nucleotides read TGTGCCAGCAGTCTTCGGACAGACCTCTACGAGCAGTACTTC. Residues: CASSLRTDLYEQYF.

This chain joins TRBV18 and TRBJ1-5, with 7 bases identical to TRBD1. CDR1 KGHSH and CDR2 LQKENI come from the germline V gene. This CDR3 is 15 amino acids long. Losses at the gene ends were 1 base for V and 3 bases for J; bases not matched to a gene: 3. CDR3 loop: CASSPQGTANQPQHF. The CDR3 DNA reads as TGTGCCAGCTCACCACAAGGGACAGCCAATCAGCCCCAGCATTTT.

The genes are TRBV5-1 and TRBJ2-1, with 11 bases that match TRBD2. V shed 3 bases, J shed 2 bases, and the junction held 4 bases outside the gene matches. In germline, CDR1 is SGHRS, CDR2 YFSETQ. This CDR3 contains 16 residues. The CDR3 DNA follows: TGCGCCAGCAGCTCAGCTAGCGGGAGGACCTACAATGAGCAGTTCTTC. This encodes CASSSASGRTYNEQFF.

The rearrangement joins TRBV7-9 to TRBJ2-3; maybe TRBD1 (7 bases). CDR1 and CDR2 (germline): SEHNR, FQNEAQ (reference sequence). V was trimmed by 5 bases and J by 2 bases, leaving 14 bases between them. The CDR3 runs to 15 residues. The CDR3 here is CASSRGTESTDTQYF. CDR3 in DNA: TGTGCCAGCAGCCGGGGGACAGAATCCACAGATACGCAGTATTTT.